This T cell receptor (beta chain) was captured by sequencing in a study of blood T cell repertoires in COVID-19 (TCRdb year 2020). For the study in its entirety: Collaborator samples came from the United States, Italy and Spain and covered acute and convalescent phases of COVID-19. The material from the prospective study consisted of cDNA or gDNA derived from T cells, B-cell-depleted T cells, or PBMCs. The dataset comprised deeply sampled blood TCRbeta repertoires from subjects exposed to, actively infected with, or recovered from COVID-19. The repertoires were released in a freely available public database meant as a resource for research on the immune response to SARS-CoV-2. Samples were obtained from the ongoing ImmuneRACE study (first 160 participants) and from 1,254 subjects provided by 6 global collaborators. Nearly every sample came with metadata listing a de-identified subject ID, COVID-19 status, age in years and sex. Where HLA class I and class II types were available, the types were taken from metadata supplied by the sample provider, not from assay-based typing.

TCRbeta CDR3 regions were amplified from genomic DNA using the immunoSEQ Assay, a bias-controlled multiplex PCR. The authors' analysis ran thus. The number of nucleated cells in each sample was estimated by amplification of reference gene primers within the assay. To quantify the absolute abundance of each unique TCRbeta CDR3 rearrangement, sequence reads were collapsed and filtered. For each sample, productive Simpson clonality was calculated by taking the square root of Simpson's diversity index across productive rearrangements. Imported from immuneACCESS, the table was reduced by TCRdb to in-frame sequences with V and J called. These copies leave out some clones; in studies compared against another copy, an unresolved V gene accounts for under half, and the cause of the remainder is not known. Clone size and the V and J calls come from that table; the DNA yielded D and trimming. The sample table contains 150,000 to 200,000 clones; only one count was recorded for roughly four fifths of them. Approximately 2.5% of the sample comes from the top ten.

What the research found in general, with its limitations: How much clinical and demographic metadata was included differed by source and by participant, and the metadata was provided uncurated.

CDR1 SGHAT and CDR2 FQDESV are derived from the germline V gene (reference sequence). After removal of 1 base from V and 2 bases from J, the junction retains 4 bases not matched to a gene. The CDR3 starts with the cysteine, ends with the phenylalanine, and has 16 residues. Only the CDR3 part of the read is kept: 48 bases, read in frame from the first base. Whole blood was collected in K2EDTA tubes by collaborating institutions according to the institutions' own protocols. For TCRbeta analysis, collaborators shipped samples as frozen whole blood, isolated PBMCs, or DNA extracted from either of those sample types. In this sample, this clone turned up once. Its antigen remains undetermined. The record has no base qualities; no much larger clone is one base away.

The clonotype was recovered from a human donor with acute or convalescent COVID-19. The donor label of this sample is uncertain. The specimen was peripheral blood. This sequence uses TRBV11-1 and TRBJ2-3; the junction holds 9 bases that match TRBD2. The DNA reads TGTGCCAGCAGCTTAGGACTAGCGGAGTCCACAGATACGCAGTATTTT. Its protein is CASSLGLAESTDTQYF.